The text below deals with one T cell receptor (beta chain). The data belong to a study of T cells in Graves' hyperthyroidism and ophthalmopathy. It was RNA transcripts that yielded the amplified TCR beta CDR3 regions. First-round RT-PCR targeting the TCR CDR3 was performed with the HTBI primer set. MiXCR, applied by TCRdb to the multiplex PCR reads, yields one record per CDR3 protein. Of 94,000 or so distinct CDR3 sequences in the sample, roughly half were seen once. The ends were cut back, 1 base at V and 5 bases at J, with 8 bases in the middle. The CDR3 covers 13 residues. Germline assignment: CDR1 LNHNV and CDR2 YYDKDF (reference sequence).

The source material was blood. The clonotype comes from a woman aged 40 to 49 with Graves' hyperthyroidism. This chain uses TRBV15 with TRBJ2-5; no clear D gene. This CDR3 is CATSRGPGETQYF. In DNA, the CDR3 is TGTGCCACCAGCAGAGGACCCGGTGAGACCCAGTACTTC. The complete variable domain, with remaining parts taken from reference TRBV15 and TRBJ2-5, reads DAMVIQNPRYQVTQFGKPVTLSCSQTLNHNVMYWYQQKSSQAPKLLFHYYDKDFNNEADTPDNFQSRRPNTSFCFLDIRSPGLGDTAMYLCATSRGPGETQYFGPGTRLLVL.